The clone carrying this T cell receptor (beta chain) was detected many times. What it binds is not known. This entry belongs to a study of metastatic and nonmetastatic thyroid tumors. Regarding the study as a whole: Benign nodules reportedly had significantly lower TCR beta diversity than malignant thyroid tumors in blood and tumor.

All patients reached thyroid surgery having received no treatment beforehand. Using MiXCR, TCRdb reanalyzed the PCR reads. This sample has approximately 16,000 clones, with around an eighth found just once. The TCR was taken from a female donor with papillary thyroid cancer or a benign thyroid nodule (not recorded which). Some clones in this sample may be carry-over from other donors' samples. The sequencing sample was made of tumor tissue.

The CDR3 loop reads CASSLETGYGYTF. The CDR3 DNA reads as TGTGCCAGCAGCTTGGAGACTGGATATGGCTACACCTTC. The chain couples TRBV5-6 to TRBJ1-2; D not certain. Trimming left V 0 bases short and J 5 bases short, with 8 bases between. Germline V gives CDR1 SGHDT, CDR2 YYEEEE. This CDR3 comprises 13 residues.